The entry that follows covers one T cell receptor (beta chain) sequence. There is no known antigen for this receptor. No base quality values were provided; no much bigger clone lies one nucleotide off. These data belong to a study of technical replicates of blood from several donors (dated by TCRdb to 2016 to 2017). The library was produced with the immunoSEQ multiplex PCR assay. Sourced from immuneACCESS, this table was stored by TCRdb with only in-frame sequences that have V and J called. A share of the clones is absent; for the studies checked, an unresolved V gene accounts for under half, and the remainder has no known explanation. The sample contains around 92,000 clones, 95% of them found a single time. Just over 0.2% of the sample is taken by the ten largest. V lost 5 bases and J lost 3 bases; the stretch between them is 10 bases long. Via the germline V gene, CDR1 is MDHEN and CDR2 SYDVKM. There are 13 amino acids in the CDR3, from cysteine to phenylalanine inclusive. The sequence is cut down to CDR3 DNA, 39 bases in frame from base 1.

The receptor's source is a human donor in good health. Sequencing was carried out using T cells isolated from PBMCs. The receptor chain draws on TRBV28 and TRBJ1-1, with TRBD1 perhaps the D gene, on 6 matching bases. The CDR3 reads CASSITGYTEAFF. The DNA reads TGTGCCAGCAGTATTACAGGGTACACTGAAGCTTTCTTT.